These T cell receptor beta chains were read from a single sample in a study of CD4 T cells in relation to SARS-CoV-2 and coronaviruses. No cognate antigen is known for these TCRs. Sequencing was performed with immunoSEQ multiplex PCR; in TCRdb, only in-frame clones are kept and a portion is missing. The data contain about 23,000 clones, about 70% of them seen just once; the ten biggest clones take up roughly 18%. The sequenced material came from CD4+ T cells from PBMCs, cultured in vitro. The receptors stem from a human donor in good health. The CDR3 runs from the conserved cysteine through the conserved F or W. Fields, in order: D gene, CDR3 length, clone size, V gene, J gene, CDR3 protein, CDR3 DNA. The D gene is left open where the match is weak. Size tells how often a clone was seen (once, few, many) or the class of an expanded clone, and some rows leave it out.

.	13	.	TRBV7-9	TRBJ1-4	CASSHWQDEKLFF	TGTGCCAGCAGCCACTGGCAGGATGAAAAACTGTTTTTT
.	19	.	TRBV18	TRBJ2-1	CASSPRWGGRTRPDNEQFF	TGTGCCAGCTCACCACGATGGGGGGGCCGGACTCGACCAGACAATGAGCAGTTCTTC
.	15	.	TRBV10-3	TRBJ2-2	CAIRRGTARGGELFF	TGTGCCATCAGGAGGGGGACAGCGCGGGGCGGGGAGCTGTTTTTT
.	14	once	TRBV5-1	TRBJ2-4	CASSLGGASDIQYF	TGCGCCAGCAGCTTAGGGGGTGCGTCTGACATTCAGTACTTC
.	11	few	TRBV12-3/TRBV12-4	TRBJ2-3	CASSLSDTQYF	TGTGCCAGCAGTTTAAGTGATACGCAGTATTTT
.	12	.	TRBV10-3	TRBJ1-1	CAISDRQTEAFF	TGTGCCATCAGTGACCGGCAAACTGAAGCTTTCTTT
.	13	few	TRBV10-2	TRBJ1-5	CASSLGQGQPQHF	TGCGCCAGCAGTTTGGGGCAGGGTCAGCCCCAGCATTTT
.	16	few	TRBV19	TRBJ1-3	CASSIDHGVSGNTIYF	TGTGCCAGTAGTATAGATCACGGGGTATCTGGAAACACCATATATTTT
TRBD1	15	few	TRBV19	TRBJ1-2	CASSATPQGAYGYTF	TGTGCCAGTAGTGCGACCCCACAGGGGGCGTATGGCTACACCTTC
.	14	once	TRBV5-4	TRBJ2-3	CASSLQLGSDTQYF	TGTGCCAGCAGCTTACAGCTTGGGTCAGATACGCAGTATTTT
.	13	.	TRBV2	TRBJ2-7	CASSRAFSYEQYF	TGTGCCAGCAGTAGAGCGTTTTCCTACGAGCAGTACTTC
.	15	few	TRBV2	TRBJ2-5	CASSVSWTAQETQYF	TGTGCCAGCAGTGTGTCCTGGACAGCACAAGAGACCCAGTACTTC
TRBD1	16	.	TRBV7-3	TRBJ2-3	CASSLGDRPRTDTQYF	TGTGCCAGCAGCCTGGGGGACAGACCTCGCACAGATACGCAGTATTTT
.	18	.	TRBV9	TRBJ2-2	CASSAGPGEKANTGELFF	TGTGCCAGCAGCGCCGGGCCGGGGGAGAAGGCGAACACCGGGGAGCTGTTTTTT
TRBD1	17	.	TRBV6-2/TRBV6-3	TRBJ2-2	CASSYSMGQGETGELFF	TGTGCCAGCAGTTACTCGATGGGACAGGGAGAAACCGGGGAGCTGTTTTTT
.	12	.	TRBV20-1	TRBJ2-6	CSASGGANVLTF	TGCAGTGCTAGTGGCGGGGCCAACGTCCTGACTTTC
.	18	.	TRBV11-2	TRBJ2-7	CASSLDSIARTVKYEQYF	TGTGCCAGCAGCTTAGATAGTATAGCCAGGACAGTAAAATACGAGCAGTACTTC
.	15	.	TRBV11-2	TRBJ1-1	CASRKRGSLNTEAFF	TGTGCCAGCAGAAAGAGGGGGTCCCTGAACACTGAAGCTTTCTTT
.	15	.	TRBV6-4	TRBJ2-3	CASSDSAGSTDTQYF	TGTGCCAGCAGTGACTCAGCGGGTAGCACAGATACGCAGTATTTT
.	15	.	TRBV6-5	TRBJ2-2	CASSSGFANTGELFF	TGTGCCAGCAGTTCAGGATTTGCGAACACCGGGGAGCTGTTTTTT
.	13	few	TRBV12-3/TRBV12-4	TRBJ1-1	CASSLNRLNEAFF	TGTGCCAGCAGTTTAAACAGGCTAAATGAAGCTTTCTTT
TRBD1	14	.	TRBV6-5	TRBJ2-7	CASKGTATTYEQYF	TGTGCCAGCAAAGGGACAGCTACTACCTACGAGCAGTACTTC
.	11	few	TRBV6-6	TRBJ2-5	CASRTQETQYF	TGTGCCAGCAGGACACAAGAGACCCAGTACTTC
.	13	.	TRBV6-1	TRBJ1-2	CASSEAPGYGYTF	TGTGCCAGCAGTGAAGCGCCGGGCTATGGCTACACCTTC
.	16	few	TRBV4-1	TRBJ2-7	CASSQGSRGLFYEQYF	TGCGCCAGCAGCCAAGGGTCACGAGGACTATTCTACGAGCAGTACTTC